Below are 23 T cell receptor beta chains sequenced from a single sample in a study of human T cells and chemical hapten exposure. One entry per CDR3 protein, called by TCRdb with MiXCR from the RACE reads. The table records about 110,000 distinct CDR3 sequences, roughly an eighth of them present only once. Time point of the sample: pre-sensitization, week 0. Treatment here: therapeutic diphenylcyclopropenone sensitization with weekly scalp DPC. The source material was whole blood, sampled in connection with sensitization to the hapten diphenylcyclopropenone (DPC). The receptors come from a woman in her forties or fifties with alopecia areata. Some clones in this sample may be carry-over from other donors' samples.

This chain connects TRBV28 to TRBJ2-2; D remains ambiguous. The germline CDR1 and CDR2 sequences are MDHEN and SYDVKM. Trimming removed 0 bases from V and 4 bases from J, with 6 bases in between. The CDR3 covers 14 residues. The CDR3 region is CASSLWAATGELFF. CDR3 nucleotides: TGTGCCAGCAGTTTATGGGCAGCCACCGGGGAGCTGTTTTTT.

This clonotype was recorded a few times. At one of its ends the junction is not consistent with the germline gene, which may arise from a read error. The J gene is TRBJ2-7, the V gene TRBV27; D remains ambiguous. The CDR3 runs to 15 residues. Germline assignment: CDR1 MNHEY and CDR2 SMNVEV (reference sequence). This CDR3 is CASSLSTPDRYEQYF. CDR3 sequence (DNA): TGTGCCAGCAGCTTATCGACCCCGGATCGCTACGAGCAGTACTTC.

This clonotype was seen a handful of times. This chain links TRBV7-8 with TRBJ1-1, with D maybe TRBD1 (5 bases). CDR1 is SGHVS and CDR2 is FQNEAQ in the germline V gene. This CDR3 spans 11 amino acids. V was trimmed by 7 bases and J by 7 bases, leaving 10 bases between them. In nucleotides, the CDR3 is TGTGCCAGCACCACAGGCGTTGAAGCTTTCTTT. It encodes CASTTGVEAFF.

This clonotype was observed a handful of times. The CDR3 protein is CASSPYAGAQDTQYF. CDR3 DNA sequence: TGTGCCAGCAGCCCCTACGCAGGGGCGCAAGATACGCAGTATTTT. The chain combines TRBV7-2 with TRBJ2-3; D may be TRBD1 (6 bases). The CDR3 is 15 residues long. The ends were cut back, 5 bases at V and 5 bases at J, with 17 bases in the middle. CDR1 and CDR2 from the germline V gene are SGHTA and FQGNSA.

The chain employs TRBV7-2 and TRBJ1-1, with D perhaps matching TRBD1 (6 bases). V was shortened by 6 bases and J by 5 bases, with 13 bases between the two germline ends. Germline V lookup: CDR1 SGHTA, CDR2 FQGNSA. This CDR3 is built from 13 residues. CDR3 DNA sequence: TGTGCCAGCAGAAAACAAACAGGGACTGAAGCTTTCTTT. Its protein is CASRKQTGTEAFF.

The chain recombines TRBV7-9 with TRBJ2-1; D call uncertain. V lost 5 bases, J lost 8 bases, and 10 bases lay in between. CDR3 length equals 12 residues. The germline CDR1 and CDR2 sequences are SEHNR and FQNEAQ (reference sequence). The CDR3: CASSPTPHEQFF. The CDR3 region has the DNA TGTGCCAGCAGCCCGACCCCCCATGAGCAGTTCTTC.

The chain carries TRBV12-3 or TRBV12-4 and TRBJ1-5; D unresolved. This CDR3 comprises 15 residues. V shed 3 bases and J shed 2 bases, with 11 bases lying between them. This CDR3 reads CASSFFPEGNQPQHF. The CDR3 nucleotides read TGTGCCAGCAGTTTTTTTCCCGAGGGCAATCAGCCCCAGCATTTT.

This clonotype turned up a few times. This sequence joins TRBV4-3 and TRBJ2-5, with no clear D. The CDR3 sequence is 12 residues long. Germline assignment: CDR1 LGHNA and CDR2 YSLEER. V gave up 3 bases and J gave up 7 bases, with 9 bases separating them. The CDR3 is CASSHRAGTQYF. The CDR3 bases are TGCGCCAGCAGCCACCGGGCAGGGACCCAGTACTTC.

This clonotype was seen a few times. The gene calls are TRBV6-6 and TRBJ2-3; unclear D gene. V was pared by 6 bases and J by 6 bases, with 19 bases between. The CDR3 spans 15 residues. Germline lookup yields CDR1 MNHNY and CDR2 SVGAGI (reference sequence). CDR3 DNA: TGTGCCAGCAGCCCTCTTCCGGGTCAGGAGGATACGCAGTATTTT. This gives the protein CASSPLPGQEDTQYF.

This chain joins TRBV20-1 and TRBJ1-1; D gene ambiguous. The germline CDR1 and CDR2 sequences are DFQATT and SNEGSKA (reference sequence). The CDR3 covers 14 residues. V was shortened by 2 bases and J by 5 bases, with 15 bases between the two germline ends. The CDR3 here is CSARSLNRRTEAFF. In DNA form, the CDR3 reads TGCAGTGCTAGATCCCTGAATCGGCGTACTGAAGCTTTCTTT.

Ten or more counts support this clonotype. This chain connects TRBV7-6 to TRBJ2-3; D remains unclear. Trimming stripped 5 bases from V and 2 bases from J, with 2 bases between. Germline CDR1 and CDR2: SGHVS and FNYEAQ. This CDR3 region has 11 residues. This CDR3 is CASSHTDTQYF. The CDR3 DNA sequence: TGTGCCAGCAGCCACACAGATACGCAGTATTTT.

This clonotype was seen repeatedly, ten times or more. V usage is TRBV24-1 and J usage is TRBJ2-6; no clear D. Germline values: CDR1 KGHDR, CDR2 SFDVKD. V was shortened by 4 bases and J by 0 bases, with 3 bases between the two germline ends. CDR3 length equals 14 residues. The CDR3 is CATSDPSGANVLTF. The DNA for the CDR3 is TGTGCCACCAGTGACCCCTCTGGGGCCAACGTCCTGACTTTC.

This clonotype has only a few counts. This chain uses TRBV12-3 or TRBV12-4 with TRBJ1-3; D is uncertain. V was clipped by 3 bases and J by 1 base, with 7 bases between them. The CDR3 runs to 14 residues. CDR3 coding DNA: TGTGCCAGCAGTTTCTCGGGTTCTGGAAACACCATATATTTT. The encoded protein is CASSFSGSGNTIYF.

The chain combines TRBV10-1 with TRBJ2-7, with a possible D match to TRBD1 (6 bases). Trimming pared 2 bases from V and 6 bases from J, leaving 11 bases between. The CDR3 covers 13 residues. Looked up from germline, CDR1 is WNHNN and CDR2 is SYGVQD (reference sequence). The CDR3 DNA follows: TGCGCCAGCAGTGAGGTTGGGGGCTGCGAGCAGTACTTC. It is translated as CASSEVGGCEQYF.

The V and J genes are TRBV9 and TRBJ1-1; 8 bases fit TRBD1. This CDR3 spans 15 amino acids. V was clipped by 3 bases and J by 4 bases; unmatched bases: 8. CDR1 and CDR2 from the germline V gene are SGDLS and YYNGEE. The CDR3 loop reads CASSAFPTGGTEAFF. DNA of the CDR3: TGTGCCAGCAGCGCATTCCCCACAGGGGGCACTGAAGCTTTCTTT.

This chain uses TRBV7-9 with TRBJ1-5; the D gene is possibly TRBD1 (5 bases). V lost 7 bases to trimming and J lost 2 bases, with 15 bases between them. The CDR3 is made up of 15 amino acids. Per the germline V gene, CDR1 is SEHNR and CDR2 is FQNEAQ (reference sequence). The CDR3 DNA reads TGTGCCAGCACGGGTTTTGGGGGTCGCAATCAGCCCCAGCATTTT. Residues: CASTGFGGRNQPQHF.

The table lists this clonotype with many counts. The rearrangement links TRBV7-2 to TRBJ2-5; maybe TRBD2 (6 bases). The germline gives CDR1 SGHTA, CDR2 FQGNSA. The CDR3 is 15 amino acids. Trimming left V 2 bases short and J 3 bases short, with 13 bases between. DNA of the CDR3: TGTGCCAGCAGCTTAATGGGCGGAGGGAAAGAGACCCAGTACTTC. Its translation is CASSLMGGGKETQYF.

The table lists this clonotype with a few counts. The chain employs TRBV29-1 and TRBJ2-1; weak D call: TRBD1 (5 bases). The CDR3 length is 13 residues. Trimming left V 0 bases short and J 4 bases short, with 7 bases between. Looked up from germline, CDR1 is SQVTM and CDR2 is ANQGSEA. The CDR3 loop reads CSVEDKGYNEQFF. CDR3 DNA sequence: TGCAGCGTTGAAGATAAGGGGTACAATGAGCAGTTCTTC.

The J gene is TRBJ2-3, the V gene TRBV20-1; 14 nucleotides match TRBD2. The CDR3 sequence is 17 residues long. Trimming cost V 3 bases and J 5 bases; bases outside gene matches: 10. From germline, CDR1 is DFQATT and CDR2 SNEGSKA (reference sequence). The CDR3 region is CSARPQPGLAGVDTQYF. The DNA of the CDR3 is TGCAGTGCTAGGCCTCAACCGGGACTAGCGGGAGTAGATACGCAGTATTTT.

This clonotype was detected many times. The chain is built from TRBV7-2 and TRBJ2-1; 10 bases line up with TRBD2. Germline CDR1 and CDR2: SGHTA and FQGNSA. Trimming cost V 8 bases and J 4 bases; bases outside gene matches: 11. The CDR3 is made up of 16 amino acids. The DNA for the CDR3 is TGTGCCAGCTCAGGGGCAGGACTAGCGGCTTACAATGAGCAGTTCTTC. This codes for CASSGAGLAAYNEQFF. Using reference TRBV7-2 and TRBJ2-1 for the parts outside the CDR3, the full variable domain is GAGVSQSPSNKVTEKGKDVELRCDPISGHTALYWYRQSLGQGLEFLIYFQGNSAPDKSGLPSDRFSAERTGGSVSTLTIQRTQQEDSAVYLCASSGAGLAAYNEQFFGPGTRLTVL.

This clonotype was observed at least ten times. The chain employs TRBV10-3 and TRBJ1-5, with D perhaps TRBD1 (5 bases). V gave up 4 bases and J gave up 5 bases, with 9 bases separating them. This CDR3 comprises 13 residues. Germline loops: CDR1 ENHRY, CDR2 SYGVKD. CDR3 residues: CAISVRGDQPQHF. CDR3 coding DNA: TGTGCCATCAGTGTTCGGGGGGATCAGCCCCAGCATTTT.

The chain uses TRBV5-1 and TRBJ2-7; a weak D match, TRBD1 (6 bases). Germline CDR1 SGHRS, CDR2 YFSETQ. The CDR3 totals 16 residues. V lost 3 bases, J lost 0 bases, and 16 bases lay in between. CDR3 bases: TGCGCCAGCAGCTGGTCCGGGACACCCGACTCCTACGAGCAGTACTTC. Translating gives CASSWSGTPDSYEQYF.

The DNA for the CDR3 is TGCAGCGCTGGGCTCCGGTCGGAAGCTTTCTTT. Protein: CSAGLRSEAFF. The chain links TRBV29-1 to TRBJ1-1; the D is unclear. The germline CDR1 and CDR2 sequences are SQVTM and ANQGSEA. The CDR3 contains 11 residues. The V end was cut by 7 bases, the J end by 8 bases, with 14 bases between.